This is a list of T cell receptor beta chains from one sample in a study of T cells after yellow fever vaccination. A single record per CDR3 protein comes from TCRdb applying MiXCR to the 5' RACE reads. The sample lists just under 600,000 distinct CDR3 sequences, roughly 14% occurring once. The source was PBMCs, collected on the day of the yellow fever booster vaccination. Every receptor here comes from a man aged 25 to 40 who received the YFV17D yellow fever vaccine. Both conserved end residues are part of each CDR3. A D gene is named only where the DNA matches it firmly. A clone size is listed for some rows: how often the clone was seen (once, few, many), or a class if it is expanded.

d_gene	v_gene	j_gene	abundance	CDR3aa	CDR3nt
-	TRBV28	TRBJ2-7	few	CASSLSLEQYF	TGTGCCAGCAGCCTGAGTTTGGAGCAGTACTTC
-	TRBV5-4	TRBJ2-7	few	CASSLELATPYEQYF	TGTGCCAGCAGCTTGGAGCTAGCGACCCCCTACGAGCAGTACTTC
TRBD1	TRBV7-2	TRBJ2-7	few	CASSRDRDSGEQYF	TGTGCCAGCAGCCGCGACAGGGATTCGGGCGAGCAGTACTTC
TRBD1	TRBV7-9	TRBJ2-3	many	CASSPLGQGTDTQYF	TGTGCCAGCAGCCCGTTGGGACAGGGGACAGATACGCAGTATTTT
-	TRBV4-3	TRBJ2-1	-	CASSQGSRDSNEQFF	TGCGCCAGCAGCCAGGGCTCGCGGGACAGCAATGAGCAGTTCTTC
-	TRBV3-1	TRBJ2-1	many	CASSQVYNEQFF	TGCGCCAGCAGCCAAGTATACAATGAGCAGTTCTTC
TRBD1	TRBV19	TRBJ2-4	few	CASRGTGGDIQYF	TGTGCCAGTAGGGGGACAGGAGGAGACATTCAGTACTTC
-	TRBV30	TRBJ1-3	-	CAWGNGNTIYF	TGTGCCTGGGGGAATGGAAACACCATATATTTT
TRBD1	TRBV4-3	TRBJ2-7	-	CASSQLGQAPYEQYF	TGCGCCAGCAGCCAATTGGGACAGGCCCCCTACGAGCAGTACTTC
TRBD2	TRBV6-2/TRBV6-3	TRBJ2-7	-	CASSFLPGLTLYEQYF	TGTGCCAGCAGTTTCCTGCCGGGACTAACTCTGTACGAGCAGTACTTC
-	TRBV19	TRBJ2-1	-	CASNLSGRAPPKDEQFF	TGTGCCAGTAACTTGAGCGGTCGAGCTCCCCCCAAGGATGAGCAGTTCTTC